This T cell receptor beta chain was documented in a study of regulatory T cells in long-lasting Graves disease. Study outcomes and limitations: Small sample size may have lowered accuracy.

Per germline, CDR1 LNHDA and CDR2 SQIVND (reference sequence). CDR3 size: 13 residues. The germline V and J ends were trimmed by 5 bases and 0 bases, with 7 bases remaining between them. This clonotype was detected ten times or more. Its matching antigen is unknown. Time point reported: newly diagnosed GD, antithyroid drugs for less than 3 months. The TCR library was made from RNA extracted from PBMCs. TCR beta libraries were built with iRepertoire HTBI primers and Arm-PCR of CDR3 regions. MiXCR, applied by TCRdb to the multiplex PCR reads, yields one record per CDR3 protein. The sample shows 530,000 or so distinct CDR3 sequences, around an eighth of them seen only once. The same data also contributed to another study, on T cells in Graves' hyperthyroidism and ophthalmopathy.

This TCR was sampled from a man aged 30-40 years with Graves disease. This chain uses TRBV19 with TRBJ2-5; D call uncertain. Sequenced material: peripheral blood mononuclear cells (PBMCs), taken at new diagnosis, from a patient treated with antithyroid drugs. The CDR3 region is CASSRQDQETQYF. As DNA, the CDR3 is TGTGCCAGTAGTCGGCAGGACCAAGAGACCCAGTACTTC.